The T cell receptor (beta chain) described here comes from a study of CD8 T cells in ankylosing spondylitis. Study results and limitations: Blood of patients with ankylosing spondylitis appeared to be characterized by a TCR beta motif of several highly homologous variants.

MiXCR was run by TCRdb on the 5' RACE reads, yielding one entry per CDR3 protein. The data hold some 840,000 distinct CDR3 sequences, with 10% to 15% observed a single time. This clonotype was observed a handful of times. Its antigen is currently unknown. The J segment lost 3 bases and the V segment lost 0 bases, leaving 3 bases of the junction unmatched. CDR1 is GTSNPN and CDR2 is SVGIG in the germline V gene (reference sequence). This CDR3 contains 16 residues. The chain employs TRBV30 and TRBJ1-6; TRBD1 aligns across 9 bases. The sample was blood, either unsorted or a sorted T cell fraction (not recorded which). The sequence was obtained from a male donor with ankylosing spondylitis. The CDR3 sequence is CAWSVLDRGYNSPLHF. CDR3 DNA sequence: TGTGCCTGGAGTGTGCTGGACAGGGGCTATAATTCACCCCTCCACTTT.